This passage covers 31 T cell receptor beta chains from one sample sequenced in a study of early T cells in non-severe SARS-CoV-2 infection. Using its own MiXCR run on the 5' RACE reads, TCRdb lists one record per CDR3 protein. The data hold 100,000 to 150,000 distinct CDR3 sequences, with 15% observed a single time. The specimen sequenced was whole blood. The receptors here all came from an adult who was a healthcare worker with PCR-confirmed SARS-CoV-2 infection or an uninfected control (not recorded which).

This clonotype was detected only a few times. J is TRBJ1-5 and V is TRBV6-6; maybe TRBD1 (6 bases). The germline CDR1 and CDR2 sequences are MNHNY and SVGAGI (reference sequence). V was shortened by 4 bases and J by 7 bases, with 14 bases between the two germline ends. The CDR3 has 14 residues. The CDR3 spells CASSSLGRGQPQHF. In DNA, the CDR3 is TGTGCCAGCAGTTCCTTAGGGAGGGGGCAGCCCCAGCATTTT.

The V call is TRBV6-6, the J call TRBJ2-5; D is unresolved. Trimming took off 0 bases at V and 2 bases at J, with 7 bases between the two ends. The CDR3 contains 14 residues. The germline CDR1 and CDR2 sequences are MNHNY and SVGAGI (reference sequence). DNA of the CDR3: TGTGCCAGCAGTTACTCTAGATCACAAGAGACCCAGTACTTC. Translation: CASSYSRSQETQYF.

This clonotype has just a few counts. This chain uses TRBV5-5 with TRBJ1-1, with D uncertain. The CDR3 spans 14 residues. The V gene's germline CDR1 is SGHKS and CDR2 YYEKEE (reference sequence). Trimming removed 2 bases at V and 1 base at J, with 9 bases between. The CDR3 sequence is CASSFRRANTEAFF. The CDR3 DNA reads TGTGCCAGCAGCTTTCGACGGGCGAACACTGAAGCTTTCTTT.

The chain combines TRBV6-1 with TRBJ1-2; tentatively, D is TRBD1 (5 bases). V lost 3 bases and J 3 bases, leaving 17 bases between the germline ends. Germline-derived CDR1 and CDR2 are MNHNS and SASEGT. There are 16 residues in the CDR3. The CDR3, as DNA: TGTGCCAGCAGTGATAAGTGGGGGAGAGCGGACTATGGCTACACCTTC. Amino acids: CASSDKWGRADYGYTF.

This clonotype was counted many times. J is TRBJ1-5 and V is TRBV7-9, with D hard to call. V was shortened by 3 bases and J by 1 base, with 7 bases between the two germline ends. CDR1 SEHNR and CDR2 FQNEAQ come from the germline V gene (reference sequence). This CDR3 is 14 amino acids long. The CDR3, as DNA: TGTGCCAGCAGCTTGGCAGCAAGCAATCAGCCCCAGCATTTT. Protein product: CASSLAASNQPQHF.

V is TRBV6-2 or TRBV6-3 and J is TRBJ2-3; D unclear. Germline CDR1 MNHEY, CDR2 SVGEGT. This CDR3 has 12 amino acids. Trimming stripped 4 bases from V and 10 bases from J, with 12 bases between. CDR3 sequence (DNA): TGTGCCAGCAGTTCCGCAGTCGGTCCGCAGTATTTT. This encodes CASSSAVGPQYF.

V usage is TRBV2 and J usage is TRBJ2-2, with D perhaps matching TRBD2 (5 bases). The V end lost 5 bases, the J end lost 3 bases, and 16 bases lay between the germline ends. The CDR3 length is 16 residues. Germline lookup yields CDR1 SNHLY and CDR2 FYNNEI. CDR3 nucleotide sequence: TGTGCCAGCAGTTCCGACGGCATCGGGGACACCGGGGAGCTGTTTTTT. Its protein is CASSSDGIGDTGELFF.

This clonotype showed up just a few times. The CDR3 nucleotides are TGTGCCATCAGTGAGAAAGGGGTCTCCTACGAGCAGTACTTC. Residues: CAISEKGVSYEQYF. The chain combines TRBV10-3 with TRBJ2-7; weak D call: TRBD1 (5 bases). The CDR3 covers 14 residues. Trimming removed 2 bases from V and 0 bases from J, with 8 bases in between. Germline V gives CDR1 ENHRY, CDR2 SYGVKD.

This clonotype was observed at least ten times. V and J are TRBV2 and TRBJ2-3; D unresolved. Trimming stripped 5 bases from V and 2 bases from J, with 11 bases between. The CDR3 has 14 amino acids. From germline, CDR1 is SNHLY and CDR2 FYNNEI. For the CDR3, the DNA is TGTGCCAGCAGTCGACGGCCTTACACAGATACGCAGTATTTT. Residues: CASSRRPYTDTQYF.

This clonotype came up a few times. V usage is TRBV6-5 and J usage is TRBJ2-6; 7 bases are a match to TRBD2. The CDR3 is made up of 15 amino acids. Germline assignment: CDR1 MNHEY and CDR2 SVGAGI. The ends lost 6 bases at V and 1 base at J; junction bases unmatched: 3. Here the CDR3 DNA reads TGTGCCAGCAGGAACGGGGGGTCTGGGGCCAACGTCCTGACTTTC. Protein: CASRNGGSGANVLTF.

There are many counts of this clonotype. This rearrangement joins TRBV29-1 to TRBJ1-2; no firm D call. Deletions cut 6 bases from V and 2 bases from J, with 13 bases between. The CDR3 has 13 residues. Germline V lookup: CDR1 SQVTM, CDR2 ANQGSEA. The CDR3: CSVRDPSNYGYTF. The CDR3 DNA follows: TGCAGCGTCCGGGATCCCTCGAACTATGGCTACACCTTC.

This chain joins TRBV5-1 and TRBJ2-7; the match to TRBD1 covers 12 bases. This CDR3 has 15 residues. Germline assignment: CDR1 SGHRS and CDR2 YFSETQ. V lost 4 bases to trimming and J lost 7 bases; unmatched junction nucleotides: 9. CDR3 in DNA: TGCGCCAGCAGCCGTGGGACAGGGGGCATTCGGGAGCAGTACTTC. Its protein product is CASSRGTGGIREQYF.

Here the CDR3 DNA reads TGCGCCAGCAGCGCCGGGACACCTACTTCCTACGAGCAGTACTTC. Its translation: CASSAGTPTSYEQYF. V and J are TRBV5-1 and TRBJ2-7; the D gene is possibly TRBD1 (6 bases). CDR1 is SGHRS and CDR2 is YFSETQ in the germline V gene. The CDR3 extends over 15 amino acids. V was pared by 4 bases and J by 1 base, with 15 bases between.

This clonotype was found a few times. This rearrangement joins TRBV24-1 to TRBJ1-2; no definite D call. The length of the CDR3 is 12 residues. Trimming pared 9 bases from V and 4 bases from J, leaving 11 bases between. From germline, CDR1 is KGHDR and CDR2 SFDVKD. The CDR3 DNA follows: TGTGCCACCGGGCCACCCTCCTATGGCTACACCTTC. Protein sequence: CATGPPSYGYTF.

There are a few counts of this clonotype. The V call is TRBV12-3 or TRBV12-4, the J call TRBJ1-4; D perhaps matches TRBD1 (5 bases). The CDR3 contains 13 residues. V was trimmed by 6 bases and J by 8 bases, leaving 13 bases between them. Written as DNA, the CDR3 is TGTGCCAGCAGGCTGAGAGGGGTCGAAAAACTGTTTTTT. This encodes CASRLRGVEKLFF.

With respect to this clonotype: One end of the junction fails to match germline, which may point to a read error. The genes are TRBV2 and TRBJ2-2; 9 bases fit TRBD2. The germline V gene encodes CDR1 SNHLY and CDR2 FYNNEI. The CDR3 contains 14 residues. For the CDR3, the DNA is TGTGCCAGCAGGGAAGCGGGGGGCCCCGGGGAGCTGTTTTTT. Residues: CASREAGGPGELFF.

DNA for the CDR3: TGTGCCAGCAGCCCGAGCGGGGTAGCCAAAAACATTCAGTACTTC. Translated, it gives CASSPSGVAKNIQYF. This chain connects TRBV12-3 or TRBV12-4 to TRBJ2-4; 7 bases align to TRBD2. J gave up 0 bases and V 6 bases, and 5 bases lay outside the gene matches. The CDR3 has 15 amino acids.

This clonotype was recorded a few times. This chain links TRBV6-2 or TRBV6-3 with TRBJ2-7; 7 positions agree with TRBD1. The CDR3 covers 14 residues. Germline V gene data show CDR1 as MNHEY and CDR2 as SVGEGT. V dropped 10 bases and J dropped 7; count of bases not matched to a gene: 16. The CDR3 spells CATKKERGLREQYF. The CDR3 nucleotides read TGTGCCACCAAGAAGGAGAGGGGGCTCAGGGAGCAGTACTTC.

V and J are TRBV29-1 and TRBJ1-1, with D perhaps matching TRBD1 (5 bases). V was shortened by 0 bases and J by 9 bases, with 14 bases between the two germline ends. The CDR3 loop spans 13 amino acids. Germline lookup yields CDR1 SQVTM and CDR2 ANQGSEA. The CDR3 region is CSVEDPDKTKAFF. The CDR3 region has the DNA TGCAGCGTTGAAGATCCGGACAAAACGAAAGCTTTCTTT.

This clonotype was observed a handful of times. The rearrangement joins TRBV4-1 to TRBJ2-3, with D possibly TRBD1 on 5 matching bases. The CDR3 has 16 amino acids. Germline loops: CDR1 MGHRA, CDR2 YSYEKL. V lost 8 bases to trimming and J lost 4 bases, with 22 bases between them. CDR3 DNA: TGCGCCAGCCGACCCGCGCTTCGACAGTTGCCAGATACGCAGTATTTT. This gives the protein CASRPALRQLPDTQYF.

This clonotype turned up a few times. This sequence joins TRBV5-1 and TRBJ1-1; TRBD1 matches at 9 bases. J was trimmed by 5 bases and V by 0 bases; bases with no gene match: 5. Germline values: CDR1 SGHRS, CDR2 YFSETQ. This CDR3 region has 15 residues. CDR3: CASSLDGTGLTEAFF. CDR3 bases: TGCGCCAGCAGCTTGGACGGGACAGGGCTTACTGAAGCTTTCTTT.

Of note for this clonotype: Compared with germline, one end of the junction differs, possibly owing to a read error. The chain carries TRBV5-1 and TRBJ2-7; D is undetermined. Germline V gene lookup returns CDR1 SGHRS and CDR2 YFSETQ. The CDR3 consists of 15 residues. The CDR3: CASTLHFLSSYEQYF. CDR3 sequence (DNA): TGCGCCAGCACCTTGCACTTCCTGAGCTCCTACGAGCAGTACTTC.

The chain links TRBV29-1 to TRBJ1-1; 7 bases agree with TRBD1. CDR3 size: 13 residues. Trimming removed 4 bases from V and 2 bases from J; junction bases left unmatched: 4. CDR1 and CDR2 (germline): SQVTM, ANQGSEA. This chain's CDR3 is CSVVGQINTEAFF. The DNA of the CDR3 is TGCAGCGTTGTGGGACAGATCAACACTGAAGCTTTCTTT.

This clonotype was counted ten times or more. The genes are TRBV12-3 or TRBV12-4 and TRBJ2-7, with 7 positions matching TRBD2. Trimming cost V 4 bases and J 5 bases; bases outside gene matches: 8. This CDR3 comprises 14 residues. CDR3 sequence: CASSSLTSIHEQYF. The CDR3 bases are TGTGCCAGCAGTTCACTGACTAGCATCCACGAGCAGTACTTC.

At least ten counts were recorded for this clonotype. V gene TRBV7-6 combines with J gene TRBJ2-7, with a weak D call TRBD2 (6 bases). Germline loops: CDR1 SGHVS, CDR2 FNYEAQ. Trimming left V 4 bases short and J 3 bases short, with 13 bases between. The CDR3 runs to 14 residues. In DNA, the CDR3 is TGTGCCAGCAGCTCCGGGGGATCTGGCTACGAGCAGTACTTC. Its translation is CASSSGGSGYEQYF.

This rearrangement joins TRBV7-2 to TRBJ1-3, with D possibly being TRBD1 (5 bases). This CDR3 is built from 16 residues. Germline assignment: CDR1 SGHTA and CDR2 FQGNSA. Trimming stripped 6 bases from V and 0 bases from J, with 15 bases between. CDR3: CASSHRWGFSGNTIYF. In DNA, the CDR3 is TGTGCCAGCAGTCACCGCTGGGGGTTCTCTGGAAACACCATATATTTT.

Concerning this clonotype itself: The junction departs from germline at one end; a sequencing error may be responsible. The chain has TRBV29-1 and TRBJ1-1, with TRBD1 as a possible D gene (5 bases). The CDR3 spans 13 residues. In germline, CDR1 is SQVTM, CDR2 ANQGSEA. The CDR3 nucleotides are TGCAGCGCTGAACAGGAGAAGGGCACTGAAGCTTTCTTT. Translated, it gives CSAEQEKGTEAFF. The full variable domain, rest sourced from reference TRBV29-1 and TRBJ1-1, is SAVISQKPSRDICQRGTSLTIQCQVDSQVTMMFWYRQQPGQSLTLIATANQGSEATYESGFVIDKFPISRPNLTFSTLTVSNMSPEDSSIYLCSAEQEKGTEAFFGQGTRLTVV.

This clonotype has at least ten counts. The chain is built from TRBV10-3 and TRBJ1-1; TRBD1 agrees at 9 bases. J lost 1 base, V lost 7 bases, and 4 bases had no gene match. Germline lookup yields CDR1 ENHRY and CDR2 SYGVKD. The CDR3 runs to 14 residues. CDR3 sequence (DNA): TGTGCCATCACAAGACAGGGGGGGAACACTGAAGCTTTCTTT. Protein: CAITRQGGNTEAFF.

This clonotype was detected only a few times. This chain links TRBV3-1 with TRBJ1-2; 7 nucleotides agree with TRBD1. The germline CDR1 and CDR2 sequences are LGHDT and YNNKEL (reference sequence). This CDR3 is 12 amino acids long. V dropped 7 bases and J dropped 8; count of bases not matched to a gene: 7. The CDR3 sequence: CASKTGAQGYTF. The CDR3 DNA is TGTGCCAGCAAAACAGGGGCCCAAGGCTACACCTTC.

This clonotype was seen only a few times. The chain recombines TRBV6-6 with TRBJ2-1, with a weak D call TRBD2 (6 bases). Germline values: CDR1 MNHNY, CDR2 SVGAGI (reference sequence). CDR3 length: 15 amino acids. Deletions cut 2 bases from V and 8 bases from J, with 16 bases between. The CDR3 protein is CASSYGYGGVDEQFF. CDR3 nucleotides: TGTGCCAGCAGTTACGGGTATGGCGGGGTGGATGAGCAGTTCTTC.

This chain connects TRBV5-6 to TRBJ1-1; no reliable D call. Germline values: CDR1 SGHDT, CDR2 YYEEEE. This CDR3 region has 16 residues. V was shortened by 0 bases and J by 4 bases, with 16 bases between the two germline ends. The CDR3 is CASSLVGGLLGTEAFF. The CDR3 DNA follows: TGTGCCAGCAGCTTGGTAGGCGGCCTCTTGGGCACTGAAGCTTTCTTT.